The 31 T cell receptor beta chains below were found in one sample sequenced in a study of T cell responses to AZD1222 COVID-19 vaccine. The method was immunoSEQ multiplex PCR; TCRdb's version includes in-frame clones alone and lacks a portion of them. Of 160,000 or so clones listed, 75% to 90% are singletons. Here the sequenced sample was peripheral blood, taken 28 days after the second dose of the MenACWY control vaccine. Receptors were obtained from an adult who received the MenACWY meningococcal vaccine as a control.

The chain combines TRBV6-5 with TRBJ2-7; D might be TRBD2 (6 bases). V shed 1 base and J shed 1 base, with 8 bases lying between them. The CDR3 has 14 residues. Per the germline V gene, CDR1 is MNHEY and CDR2 is SVGAGI. CDR3 amino acids: CASSYWRDSYEQYF. The CDR3 coding sequence is TGTGCCAGCAGTTACTGGCGGGATTCCTACGAGCAGTACTTC.

The chain couples TRBV28 to TRBJ2-7, with TRBD1 identical over 7 bases. The germline CDR1 and CDR2 sequences are MDHEN and SYDVKM. The CDR3 has 15 amino acids. The V gene end was trimmed by 5 bases and the J gene end by 6 bases; junction bases not matched to a gene: 13. This CDR3 reads CASSPSGTASFEQYF. CDR3 sequence (DNA): TGTGCCAGCAGTCCCTCGGGGACAGCCTCATTCGAGCAGTACTTC.

The V gene is TRBV19, the J gene TRBJ2-7; TRBD1 agrees at 7 bases. The CDR3 is 13 amino acids. With V trimmed by 3 bases and J by 6 bases, 5 bases remained unmatched. The V gene's germline CDR1 is LNHDA and CDR2 SQIVND (reference sequence). CDR3 coding DNA: TGTGCCAGTAGTATGACAGGGATAGGCGAGCAGTACTTC. This gives the protein CASSMTGIGEQYF.

This clone was seen a single time. CDR3 sequence reads: CASRQGSGANYGYTF. CDR3 nucleotide sequence: TGTGCCAGCCGACAGGGGTCCGGAGCTAACTATGGCTACACCTTC. This chain connects TRBV6-4 to TRBJ1-2; 8 bases are a match to TRBD1. From germline, CDR1 is MRHNA and CDR2 SNTAGT. This CDR3 is built from 15 residues. Trimming removed 8 bases from V and 0 bases from J; junction bases left unmatched: 8.

The V and J genes are TRBV7-9 and TRBJ1-6; TRBD1 aligns across 9 bases. Germline lookup yields CDR1 SEHNR and CDR2 FQNEAQ (reference sequence). V was clipped by 10 bases and J by 7 bases; unmatched bases: 2. The CDR3 sequence is 12 residues long. The CDR3 loop reads CATDRGNSPLHF. The CDR3 DNA reads as TGTGCCACTGACAGGGGGAATTCACCCCTCCACTTT.

This clone was observed a few times. V is TRBV6-5 and J is TRBJ1-2, with D tentatively TRBD1 (6 bases). The CDR3 length is 14 residues. Germline CDR1 MNHEY, CDR2 SVGAGI. V lost 2 bases, J lost 5 bases, and 12 bases lay in between. The CDR3 spells CASSYQGQAYGYTF. CDR3 DNA sequence: TGTGCCAGCAGTTACCAGGGACAAGCATATGGCTACACCTTC.

This rearrangement joins TRBV5-4 to TRBJ1-2; 8 bases are shared with TRBD1. J gave up 5 bases and V 4 bases, and 4 bases lay outside the gene matches. Germline lookup yields CDR1 SGHNT and CDR2 YYREEE (reference sequence). CDR3 length: 13 amino acids. The CDR3 spells CASSLDRDYGYTF. The CDR3 DNA reads TGTGCCAGCAGCCTGGACAGGGATTATGGCTACACCTTC.

This clone occurred a few times. V is TRBV28 and J is TRBJ1-4; D remains ambiguous. V was clipped by 5 bases and J by 6 bases, with 10 bases between them. Germline V CDR1 and CDR2: MDHEN, SYDVKM. The CDR3 runs to 13 residues. CDR3 sequence: CASSNSGYEKLFF. In DNA form, the CDR3 reads TGTGCCAGCAGTAACAGTGGGTATGAAAAACTGTTTTTT.

The chain recombines TRBV6-6 with TRBJ1-2; no clear D gene. The CDR3 spans 11 residues. Trimming removed 4 bases at V and 9 bases at J, with 9 bases between. The germline CDR1 and CDR2 sequences are MNHNY and SVGAGI (reference sequence). The CDR3: CASSWQVSYTF. The CDR3 DNA sequence: TGTGCCAGCAGTTGGCAGGTCAGCTACACCTTC.

V and J are TRBV5-4 and TRBJ2-3, with 10 bases matching TRBD1. Germline CDR1 reads SGHNT; CDR2 reads YYREEE (reference sequence). Trimming at V came to 4 bases and at J to 5 bases, leaving 10 bases not matched to a gene. This CDR3 region has 16 residues. The CDR3 DNA is TGTGCCAGCAGCCGGACCGGGACAGGGGTTGGAGATACGCAGTATTTT. It translates to CASSRTGTGVGDTQYF.

J is TRBJ2-2 and V is TRBV7-2, with a possible D match to TRBD2 (5 bases). Germline CDR1 SGHTA, CDR2 FQGNSA. CDR3 length: 15 amino acids. The V gene lost 2 bases and the J gene lost 6 bases, with 13 bases spanning the gap. As DNA, the CDR3 is TGTGCCAGCAGCTTATCCGGGGAAGTCGCCGGGGAGCTGTTTTTT. Its translation: CASSLSGEVAGELFF.

This chain links TRBV7-3 with TRBJ2-1; D possibly corresponds to TRBD1 (5 bases). Trimming cost V 5 bases and J 4 bases, with 9 bases left between them. This CDR3 has 13 residues. Germline V gene lookup returns CDR1 SGHTA and CDR2 FQGTGA. The CDR3: CASSLDSYNEQFF. The CDR3 DNA reads as TGTGCCAGCAGCCTCGACAGTTACAATGAGCAGTTCTTC.

This clone was recorded only once. The chain joins TRBV28 to TRBJ2-7, with D perhaps assigned TRBD1 or TRBD2 (5 bases each). The germline V gene has CDR1 MDHEN and CDR2 SYDVKM. This CDR3 comprises 20 residues. Between the trimmed V and J ends, which lost 6 bases and 4 bases, there was a span of 34 bases. CDR3 sequence (DNA): TGTGCCAGCAGCAGTTACTTCCAGGGTGCCCCAACCTTAGGAGGATACGAGCAGTACTTC. Encoded protein: CASSSYFQGAPTLGGYEQYF.

This rearrangement joins TRBV30 to TRBJ2-2, with TRBD1 as a possible D gene (5 bases). Germline lookup yields CDR1 GTSNPN and CDR2 SVGIG (reference sequence). This CDR3 spans 14 amino acids. Trimming pared 0 bases from V and 6 bases from J, leaving 11 bases between. The CDR3: CAWSVAGKAGELFF. As DNA, the CDR3 is TGTGCCTGGAGTGTGGCAGGGAAGGCCGGGGAGCTGTTTTTT.

The chain uses TRBV9 and TRBJ2-3; possibly TRBD2 for D (5 bases). CDR3 length equals 16 residues. Germline lookup yields CDR1 SGDLS and CDR2 YYNGEE. Trimming left V 0 bases short and J 2 bases short, with 13 bases between. The CDR3 loop reads CASSVAERRLTDTQYF. The CDR3 nucleotides are TGTGCCAGCAGCGTAGCTGAGCGGAGACTCACAGATACGCAGTATTTT.

The rearrangement uses TRBV28 and TRBJ1-2, with D possibly matching TRBD1 (6 bases). The germline gives CDR1 MDHEN, CDR2 SYDVKM. The CDR3 is made up of 15 amino acids. Trimming removed 7 bases from V and 4 bases from J, with 19 bases in between. The CDR3, as DNA: TGTGCCAGCACCCCGGGGGCGGGGGCGGCCTATGGCTACACCTTC. Encoded protein: CASTPGAGAAYGYTF.

This clone was detected once. CDR3: CATSGTGRYF. The DNA of the CDR3 is TGCGCCACCTCAGGGACAGGGCGGTACTTC. The chain is built from TRBV10-1 and TRBJ2-4; 9 nucleotides agree with TRBD1. Losses at the gene ends were 10 bases for V and 15 bases for J; bases not matched to a gene: 7. This CDR3 has 10 residues. Germline CDR1 WNHNN, CDR2 SYGVQD (reference sequence).

This chain joins TRBV27 and TRBJ1-5; the D is unclear. The germline gives CDR1 MNHEY, CDR2 SMNVEV (reference sequence). The V end was cut by 6 bases, the J end by 0 bases, with 3 bases between. The CDR3 is 12 residues long. In nucleotides, the CDR3 is TGTGCCAGCAGCTATAGCAATCAGCCCCAGCATTTT. This gives the protein CASSYSNQPQHF.

The chain has TRBV7-9 and TRBJ2-7; 8 bases align to TRBD1. CDR3 length equals 16 residues. Germline V lookup: CDR1 SEHNR, CDR2 FQNEAQ (reference sequence). V lost 2 bases, J lost 2 bases, and 8 bases stayed unmatched. CDR3 residues: CASSLLSGQGTYEQYF. CDR3 nucleotides: TGTGCCAGCAGCTTATTATCCGGACAGGGAACCTACGAGCAGTACTTC.

The chain has TRBV3-1 (or the pseudogene TRBV3-2) and TRBJ2-2, with unresolved D. Trimming removed 0 bases at V and 5 bases at J, with 13 bases between. This CDR3 comprises 16 residues. The V gene's germline CDR1 is LGHDT and CDR2 YNNKEL (reference sequence). The CDR3 bases are TGTGCCAGCAGCCAAGAATACGAGACGTCAACCGGGGAGCTGTTTTTT. This encodes CASSQEYETSTGELFF.

This chain connects TRBV27 to TRBJ2-1, with TRBD1 as a possible D gene (6 bases). Germline V gene data show CDR1 as MNHEY and CDR2 as SMNVEV (reference sequence). The CDR3 is 14 residues long. The germline V and J ends were trimmed by 1 base and 8 bases, with 12 bases remaining between them. The CDR3 bases are TGTGCCAGCAGTTTATACAGGGAAGGGTATGAGCAGTTCTTC. Residues: CASSLYREGYEQFF.

The chain combines TRBV7-3 with TRBJ2-1; D possibly corresponds to TRBD2 (6 bases). Trimming removed 3 bases from V and 6 bases from J, with 18 bases in between. This CDR3 contains 16 residues. The V gene's germline CDR1 is SGHTA and CDR2 FQGTGA. CDR3 sequence: CASSLGPDPGVNEQFF. The CDR3 nucleotides read TGTGCCAGCAGCTTGGGACCCGACCCGGGGGTCAATGAGCAGTTCTTC.

The chain uses TRBV24-1 and TRBJ1-1; TRBD1 aligns across 7 bases. V shed 7 bases and J 6 bases; nucleotides not matched to a gene: 1. From germline, CDR1 is KGHDR and CDR2 SFDVKD. This CDR3 contains 11 residues. DNA of the CDR3: TGTGCCACCAGGGACAGGTCTGAAGCTTTCTTT. It yields the protein CATRDRSEAFF.

This clone was seen only once. The rearrangement uses TRBV6-5 and TRBJ1-4, with D possibly being TRBD1 (6 bases). CDR3 size: 13 residues. CDR1 is MNHEY, CDR2 SVGAGI, per germline. Trimming pared 6 bases from V and 4 bases from J, leaving 9 bases between. CDR3 loop: CASSGQFNEKLFF. The CDR3 DNA is TGTGCCAGCAGCGGACAGTTTAATGAAAAACTGTTTTTT.

The rearrangement uses TRBV18 and TRBJ2-2, with a tentative D call TRBD1 (5 bases). The V end was cut by 4 bases, the J end by 5 bases, with 8 bases between. The CDR3 sequence is 13 residues long. Germline V gene sequence: CDR1 KGHSH, CDR2 LQKENI. In DNA form, the CDR3 reads TGTGCCAGCTCACGCAGGGAAACCGGGGAGCTGTTTTTT. It translates to CASSRRETGELFF.

This clone appeared once. This chain connects TRBV5-1 to TRBJ1-4, with a possible D match to TRBD1 (6 bases). In germline, CDR1 is SGHRS, CDR2 YFSETQ. V was clipped by 9 bases and J by 3 bases, with 15 bases between them. The CDR3 loop spans 14 amino acids. The CDR3 nucleotides are TGCGCCACCCGAAAGGGGGAGGCTAATGAAAAACTGTTTTTT. Amino acid sequence: CATRKGEANEKLFF.

This clone was recorded a few times. The chain combines TRBV18 with TRBJ1-3; D is perhaps TRBD1 (5 bases). From germline, CDR1 is KGHSH and CDR2 LQKENI. V was pared by 3 bases and J by 0 bases, with 12 bases between. This CDR3 contains 16 residues. CDR3 bases: TGTGCCAGCTCACCGGCAGGGTTCGGCTCTGGAAACACCATATATTTT. Its translation is CASSPAGFGSGNTIYF. Based on the CDR3 plus reference TRBV18 and TRBJ1-3, the full variable domain is NAGVMQNPRHLVRRRGQEARLRCSPMKGHSHVYWYRQLPEEGLKFMVYLQKENIIDESGMPKERFSAEFPKEGPSILRIQQVVRGDSAAYFCASSPAGFGSGNTIYFGEGSWLTVV.

The chain carries TRBV15 and TRBJ2-7; tentative D call: TRBD1 (5 bases). The germline gives CDR1 LNHNV, CDR2 YYDKDF (reference sequence). V lost 5 bases and J 6 bases, leaving 17 bases between the germline ends. The CDR3 consists of 14 residues. The CDR3 nucleotides are TGTGCCACCAGCGAGGAAGGGGTTTATTCCGAGCAGTACTTC. It is translated as CATSEEGVYSEQYF. Full variable domain (remainder filled in from reference TRBV15 and TRBJ2-7): DAMVIQNPRYQVTQFGKPVTLSCSQTLNHNVMYWYQQKSSQAPKLLFHYYDKDFNNEADTPDNFQSRRPNTSFCFLDIRSPGLGDTAMYLCATSEEGVYSEQYFGPGTRLTVT.

The CDR3 DNA reads TGTGCCAGCAAGACGGGCGAGCAGTACTTC. Protein: CASKTGEQYF. This sequence joins TRBV2 and TRBJ2-7; D not certain. The length of the CDR3 is 10 residues. Looked up from germline, CDR1 is SNHLY and CDR2 is FYNNEI. Trimming shortened V by 7 bases and J by 6 bases, and 7 bases separated the two germline ends.

The V and J genes are TRBV27 and TRBJ2-4; the D is unclear. V lost 0 bases to trimming and J lost 15 bases, with 9 bases between them. CDR1 and CDR2 from the germline V gene are MNHEY and SMNVEV (reference sequence). CDR3 length: 11 amino acids. The CDR3 loop is CASSLSGRAYF. The CDR3 DNA reads TGTGCCAGCAGTTTATCGGGAAGGGCGTACTTC.

The chain couples TRBV11-2 to TRBJ2-1; perhaps D is TRBD1 or TRBD2 (5 bases each). Germline lookup yields CDR1 SGHAT and CDR2 FQNNGV. The CDR3 loop spans 15 amino acids. V gave up 3 bases and J gave up 6 bases, with 15 bases separating them. The CDR3 sequence: CASSFSGASVNEQFF. The DNA for the CDR3 is TGTGCCAGCAGCTTTTCCGGGGCCTCGGTCAATGAGCAGTTCTTC.